This is a list of T cell receptor beta chains from one sample in a study of patients and donors after allogeneic stem cell transplantation. TCRdb re-called the RT-PCR reads through MiXCR, storing one row per CDR3 protein. The profile covers tens of thousands of distinct CDR3 sequences, with about 5% appearing a single time and approximately 2.5% taken by the ten largest. Source material: blood, either unsorted or a sorted T cell fraction (not recorded which). Receptor source: a human donor who was either an allogeneic HSCT recipient or a stem cell or donor lymphocyte infusion donor (not recorded which). It is not recorded whose cells these are; they may come from a transplant donor. The CDR3 runs from the conserved cysteine through the conserved F or W. The order of the fields is V gene, D gene, clone size, J gene, CDR3 protein, CDR3 DNA. D genes are given only for firm matches. Only some rows state a clone size, as once, few, many or a class for expanded clones.

>TRBV28|NA|many|TRBJ2-6
CASSQHYFRSGANVLTF
TGTGCCAGCAGCCAACACTACTTTCGCTCTGGGGCCAACGTCCTGACTTTC
>TRBV3-1|TRBD2|NA|TRBJ2-3
CASSQGTSRADTQYF
TGTGCCAGCAGCCAAGGGACTAGCAGGGCAGATACGCAGTATTTT
>TRBV12-3/TRBV12-4|TRBD1|many|TRBJ2-1
CASRDRGNNEQFF
TGTGCCAGCAGGGACAGGGGCAACAATGAGCAGTTCTTC
>TRBV9|NA|few|TRBJ1-4
CASSVQGEPYEKLFF
TGTGCCAGCAGCGTACAAGGGGAACCGTACGAAAAACTGTTTTTT
>TRBV9|NA|many|TRBJ1-4
CASSGHTGEKLFF
TGTGCCAGCAGCGGGCATACCGGGGAAAAACTGTTTTTT
>TRBV11-2|NA|NA|TRBJ2-7
CASSPINRRGPYEQYF
TGTGCCAGCAGCCCCATCAACAGGCGGGGGCCCTACGAGCAGTACTTC
>TRBV5-4|TRBD1|many|TRBJ2-2
CASSLDRVGRAGELFF
TGTGCCAGCAGCCTGGACAGGGTAGGAAGGGCCGGGGAGCTGTTTTTT
>TRBV5-6|TRBD2|many|TRBJ2-5
CASSSPGGTKTQYF
TGTGCCAGCAGCTCACCGGGGGGGACGAAGACCCAGTACTTC
>TRBV5-1|NA|many|TRBJ1-6
CASKLGVGNNSPLHF
TGCGCCAGCAAACTCGGGGTAGGCAATAATTCACCCCTCCACTTT
>TRBV20-1|NA|NA|TRBJ1-5
CSARFSGTSTNQPQHF
TGCAGTGCTAGATTTTCAGGGACATCGACGAATCAGCCCCAGCATTTT
>TRBV5-4|TRBD1|NA|TRBJ2-7
CASSRDSYEQYF
TGTGCCAGCAGCCGGGACAGCTACGAGCAGTACTTC
>TRBV20-1|NA|many|TRBJ1-2
CSARDSEGKGVGYTF
TGCAGTGCTAGAGATAGCGAGGGAAAGGGGGTTGGCTACACCTTC
>TRBV5-1|NA|many|TRBJ2-7
CASSLVTAPYEQYF
TGCGCCAGCAGCTTGGTAACAGCCCCCTACGAGCAGTACTTC
>TRBV2|TRBD1|many|TRBJ2-2
CASKWGQANTGELFF
TGTGCCAGCAAGTGGGGACAGGCGAACACCGGGGAGCTGTTTTTT
>TRBV5-1|NA|many|TRBJ1-1
CASSLTGSPPEAFF
TGCGCCAGCAGCTTGACAGGGAGCCCCCCTGAAGCTTTCTTT
>TRBV20-1|NA|many|TRBJ1-2
CSASPGGDGGYTF
TGCAGTGCTAGCCCCGGGGGGGACGGGGGCTACACCTTC
>TRBV5-5|NA|NA|TRBJ1-1
CASSRDTHTEAFF
TGTGCCAGCAGCCGGGACACCCACACTGAAGCTTTCTTT
>TRBV3-1|TRBD2|few|TRBJ2-3
CASSQVLAGGFTDTQYF
TGTGCCAGCAGCCAAGTACTAGCGGGAGGGTTCACAGATACGCAGTATTTT
>TRBV3-1|TRBD2|NA|TRBJ2-3
CASSLTSGATDTQYF
TGTGCCAGCAGCCTCACTAGCGGGGCGACAGATACGCAGTATTTT
>TRBV3-1|NA|many|TRBJ1-1
CASNLGGTNTEAFF
TGTGCCAGCAACCTCGGGGGGACGAACACTGAAGCTTTCTTT
>TRBV20-1|TRBD1|many|TRBJ1-4
CSASPGTGTTNEKLFF
TGCAGTGCCTCTCCCGGGACAGGGACTACTAATGAAAAACTGTTTTTT
>TRBV11-2|NA|many|TRBJ1-1
CASSLEAANTEAFF
TGTGCCAGCAGCTTAGAAGCAGCCAACACTGAAGCTTTCTTT
>TRBV29-1|NA|many|TRBJ2-3
CSVEDGSDTQYF
TGCAGCGTTGAAGATGGGTCGGATACGCAGTATTTT
>TRBV7-9|NA|few|TRBJ1-6
CASSLVGSPLHF
TGTGCCAGCAGCTTAGTAGGCTCACCCCTCCACTTT
>TRBV28|TRBD1|many|TRBJ2-1
CASGDSYNEQFF
TGTGCCAGCGGGGACAGTTACAATGAGCAGTTCTTC
>TRBV19|NA|many|TRBJ1-5
CASVYSNRANQPQHF
TGTGCCAGTGTATATTCCAACCGGGCAAATCAGCCCCAGCATTTT
>TRBV20-1|TRBD2|many|TRBJ2-5
CSARDSLPSGYQETQYF
TGCAGTGCTAGAGATAGCTTGCCTAGCGGGTACCAAGAGACCCAGTACTTC
>TRBV12-3/TRBV12-4|TRBD2|many|TRBJ2-4
CASSFSGGVQYF
TGTGCCAGCAGTTTTAGCGGGGGTGTTCAGTACTTC
>TRBV7-9|NA|many|TRBJ1-2
CASSLVGSGYTF
TGTGCCAGCAGCTTAGTTGGCTCTGGCTACACCTTC
>TRBV29-1|NA|many|TRBJ2-1
CSVDHPNNEQFF
TGCAGCGTTGATCACCCAAACAATGAGCAGTTCTTC
>TRBV11-2|NA|many|TRBJ1-1
CASSERDGNTEAFF
TGTGCCAGCAGCGAACGGGACGGCAACACTGAAGCTTTCTTT
>TRBV20-1|NA|NA|TRBJ1-1
CSASFHGNTEAFF
TGCAGTGCTAGTTTCCATGGGAACACTGAAGCTTTCTTT
>TRBV6-1|NA|few|TRBJ1-2
CASRTAENYGYTF
TGTGCCAGCAGAACGGCAGAGAACTATGGCTACACCTTC
>TRBV6-1|NA|NA|TRBJ1-3
CASTQGSSGNTIYF
TGTGCCAGTACCCAGGGGAGCTCTGGAAACACCATATATTTT
>TRBV5-4|TRBD1|few|TRBJ2-7
CASTKQGAPYEQYF
TGTGCCAGCACCAAACAGGGGGCCCCCTACGAGCAGTACTTC
>TRBV6-5|NA|many|TRBJ2-7
CASSYSGGEQYF
TGTGCCAGCAGTTACTCGGGGGGCGAGCAGTACTTC
>TRBV28|NA|many|TRBJ2-2
CASSYGGANTGELFF
TGTGCCAGCAGTTATGGGGGGGCTAACACCGGGGAGCTGTTTTTT
>TRBV6-1|TRBD2|many|TRBJ2-2
CASTRGGDTGELFF
TGTGCCAGCACCCGGGGGGGCGACACCGGGGAGCTGTTTTTT
>TRBV11-1|NA|many|TRBJ1-2
CASSLGRDGYTF
TGTGCCAGCAGCTTAGGCAGGGATGGCTACACCTTC
>TRBV19|NA|many|TRBJ2-1
CASSIVTSASEQFF
TGTGCCAGTAGTATTGTGACATCCGCAAGTGAGCAGTTCTTC